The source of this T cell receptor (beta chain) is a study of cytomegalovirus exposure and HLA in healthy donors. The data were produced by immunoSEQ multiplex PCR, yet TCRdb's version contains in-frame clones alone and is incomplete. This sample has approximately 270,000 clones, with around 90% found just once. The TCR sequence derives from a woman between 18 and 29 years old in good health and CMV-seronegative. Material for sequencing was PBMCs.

CDR3 protein: CASSPRTGNNSPLHF. The CDR3 DNA reads as TGTGCCAGCAGCCCTCGGACAGGGAATAATTCACCCCTCCACTTT. This chain joins TRBV9 and TRBJ1-6; TRBD1 aligns across 8 bases. Per germline, CDR1 SGDLS and CDR2 YYNGEE. V gave up 4 bases and J gave up 5 bases; unmatched junction bases: 5. The CDR3 runs to 15 residues.